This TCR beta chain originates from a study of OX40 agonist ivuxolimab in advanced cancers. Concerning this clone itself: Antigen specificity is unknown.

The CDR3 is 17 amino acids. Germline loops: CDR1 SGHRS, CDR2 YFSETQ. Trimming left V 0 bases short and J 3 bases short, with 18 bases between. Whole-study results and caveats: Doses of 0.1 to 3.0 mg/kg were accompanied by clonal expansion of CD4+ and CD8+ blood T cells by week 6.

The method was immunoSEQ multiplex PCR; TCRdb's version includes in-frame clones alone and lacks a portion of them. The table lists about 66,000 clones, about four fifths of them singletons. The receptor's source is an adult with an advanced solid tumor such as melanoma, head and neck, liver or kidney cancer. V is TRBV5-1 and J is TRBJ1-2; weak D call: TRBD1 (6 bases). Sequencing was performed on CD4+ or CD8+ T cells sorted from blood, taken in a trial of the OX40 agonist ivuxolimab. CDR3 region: CASSLAWGGGIDYGYTF. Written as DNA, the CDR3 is TGCGCCAGCAGCTTGGCCTGGGGGGGCGGAATCGACTATGGCTACACCTTC. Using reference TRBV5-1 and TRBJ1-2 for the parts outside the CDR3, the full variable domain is KAGVTQTPRYLIKTRGQQVTLSCSPISGHRSVSWYQQTPGQGLQFLFEYFSETQRNKGNFPGRFSGRQFSNSRSEMNVSTLELGDSALYLCASSLAWGGGIDYGYTFGSGTRLTVV.